This T cell receptor (beta chain) was recovered during a study of blood T cell repertoires in COVID-19. Study-wide background: From the United States, Italy and Spain came samples of acute and convalescent COVID-19. The analysed material was cDNA or gDNA that came from T cells, B-cell-depleted T cells, or PBMCs.

Methods used by the authors: Amplified reference gene primers provided the basis for estimating nucleated cell counts. Produced via immunoSEQ multiplex PCR; TCRdb's table is partial and in-frame only. The DNA was the basis for D and trimming; V, J and clone size are from that table. The sample holds about 68,000 clones, around four fifths seen once. The TCR sequence derives from a woman in her fifties or sixties with acute or convalescent COVID-19. The sample consisted of peripheral blood.

In DNA form, the CDR3 reads TGTGCCAGCAGCGTCGGTCCTAACTATGGCTACACCTTC. Encoded protein: CASSVGPNYGYTF. The V and J genes are TRBV5-6 and TRBJ1-2; D remains unclear. V lost 4 bases and J lost 0, with 7 bases in between. The V gene's germline CDR1 is SGHDT and CDR2 YYEEEE. This CDR3 region has 13 residues.